The subject of this entry is one T cell receptor (beta chain). TCRdb's table, derived via immunoSEQ multiplex PCR, lists solely in-frame clones and lacks some. The data contain some 66,000 clones, approximately 91% of them singletons. Germline CDR1 DFQATT, CDR2 SNEGSKA (reference sequence). CDR3 size: 9 residues. V gave up 8 bases and J gave up 10 bases; unmatched junction bases: 4. These data come from a study of blood T cell repertoires in COVID-19. V gene TRBV20-1 combines with J gene TRBJ1-1; 7 bases line up with TRBD1. The sequence was obtained from a human donor in a cohort sampled during active COVID-19. Sequenced input: peripheral blood. The CDR3 DNA is TGCAGTCCGACAGGGATAGCTTTCTTT. Amino acid sequence: CSPTGIAFF.